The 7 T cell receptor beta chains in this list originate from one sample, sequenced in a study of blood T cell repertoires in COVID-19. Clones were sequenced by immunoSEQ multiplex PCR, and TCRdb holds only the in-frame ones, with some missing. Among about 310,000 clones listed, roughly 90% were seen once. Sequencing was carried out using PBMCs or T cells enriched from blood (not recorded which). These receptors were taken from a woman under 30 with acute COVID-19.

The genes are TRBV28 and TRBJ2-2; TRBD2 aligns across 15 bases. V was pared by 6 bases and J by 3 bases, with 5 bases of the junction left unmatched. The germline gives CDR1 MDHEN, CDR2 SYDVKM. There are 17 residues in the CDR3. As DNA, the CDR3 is TGTGCCAGCAGCTCCGGACTAGCGGGAGGGGACACCGGGGAGCTGTTTTTT. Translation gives CASSSGLAGGDTGELFF.

CDR3 sequence: CASSLGTAPDEQYF. The CDR3 bases are TGTGCCAGCAGCTTAGGGACAGCCCCGGACGAGCAGTACTTC. This chain connects TRBV11-3 to TRBJ2-7; D might be TRBD1 (6 bases). Deletions cut 1 base from V and 5 bases from J, with 12 bases between. Germline assignment: CDR1 SGHNT and CDR2 YENEEA. The CDR3 is 14 amino acids.

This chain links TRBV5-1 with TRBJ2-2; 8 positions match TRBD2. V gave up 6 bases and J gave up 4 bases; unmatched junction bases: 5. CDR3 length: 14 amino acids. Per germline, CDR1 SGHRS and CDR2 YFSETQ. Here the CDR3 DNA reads TGCGCCAGCACGAGTAGCGGGGTCACCGGGGAGCTGTTTTTT. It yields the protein CASTSSGVTGELFF.

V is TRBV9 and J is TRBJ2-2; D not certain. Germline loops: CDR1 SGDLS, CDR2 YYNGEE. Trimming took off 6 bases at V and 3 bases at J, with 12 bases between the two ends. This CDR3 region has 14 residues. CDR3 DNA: TGTGCCAGCACACAAATGCTTGACACCGGGGAGCTGTTTTTT. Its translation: CASTQMLDTGELFF. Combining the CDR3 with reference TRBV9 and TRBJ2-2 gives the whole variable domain DSGVTQTPKHLITATGQRVTLRCSPRSGDLSVYWYQQSLDQGLQFLIQYYNGEERAKGNILERFSAQQFPDLHSELNLSSLELGDSALYFCASTQMLDTGELFFGEGSRLTVL.

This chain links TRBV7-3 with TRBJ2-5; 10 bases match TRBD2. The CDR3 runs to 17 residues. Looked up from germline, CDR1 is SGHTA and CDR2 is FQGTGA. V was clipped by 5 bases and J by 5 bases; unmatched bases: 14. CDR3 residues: CASSPMTSGRASETQYF. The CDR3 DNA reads TGTGCCAGCAGCCCCATGACAAGCGGGAGGGCTAGCGAGACCCAGTACTTC.

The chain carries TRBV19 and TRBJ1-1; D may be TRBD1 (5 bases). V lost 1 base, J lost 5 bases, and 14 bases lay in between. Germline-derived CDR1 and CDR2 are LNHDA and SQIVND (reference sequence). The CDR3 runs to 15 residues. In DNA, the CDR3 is TGTGCCAGTAGTATAGGACAGTACGGGCCTACTGAAGCTTTCTTT. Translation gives CASSIGQYGPTEAFF.

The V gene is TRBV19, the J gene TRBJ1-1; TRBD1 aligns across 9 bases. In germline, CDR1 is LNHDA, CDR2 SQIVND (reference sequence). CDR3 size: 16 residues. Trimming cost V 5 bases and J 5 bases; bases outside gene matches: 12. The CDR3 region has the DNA TGTGCCAGTAGTCTCGGACAGGGGCGAGAAAGAACTGAAGCTTTCTTT. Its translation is CASSLGQGRERTEAFF.